Listed below are T cell receptor beta chains from one sample, sequenced in a study of CD8+ T cells in alopecia areata. The repertoire was sequenced with immunoSEQ multiplex PCR; TCRdb's copy has only in-frame clones and lacks some. The sample yields around 140,000 clones, approximately 49% seen once. Source: CD4+ T cells sorted from blood, taken at week 0. These receptors were taken from a human donor with alopecia areata. CDR3s include the opening cysteine and the closing phenylalanine or tryptophan. A D gene is named only where the DNA matches it firmly. Size is omitted from some rows. Given values are once, few, many or a class for expanded clones.

V gene: TRBV29-1; J gene: TRBJ2-2; clone size: .; D gene: .; CDR3 protein: CSVGHPTGELFF; CDR3 DNA: TGCAGCGTGGGACACCCCACCGGGGAGCTGTTTTTT
V gene: TRBV30; J gene: TRBJ2-2; clone size: .; D gene: .; CDR3 protein: CAWSVGMSGELFF; CDR3 DNA: TGTGCCTGGAGTGTAGGAATGTCCGGGGAGCTGTTTTTT
V gene: TRBV5-1; J gene: TRBJ1-5; clone size: few; D gene: TRBD1; CDR3 protein: CASSLAGGDQPQHF; CDR3 DNA: TGCGCCAGCAGCTTGGCAGGGGGCGATCAGCCCCAGCATTTT
V gene: TRBV5-1; J gene: TRBJ1-1; clone size: .; D gene: .; CDR3 protein: CASSFDRNTEAFF; CDR3 DNA: TGCGCCAGCAGCTTCGACCGGAACACTGAAGCTTTCTTT
V gene: TRBV29-1; J gene: TRBJ1-2; clone size: .; D gene: TRBD1; CDR3 protein: CSVPRDRGSSYTF; CDR3 DNA: TGCAGCGTCCCTCGGGACAGGGGTTCAAGCTACACCTTC
V gene: TRBV7-2; J gene: TRBJ2-5; clone size: few; D gene: .; CDR3 protein: CASSLAGAADEETQYF; CDR3 DNA: TGTGCCAGCAGCCTAGCAGGGGCCGCTGACGAAGAGACCCAGTACTTC
V gene: TRBV19; J gene: TRBJ2-5; clone size: few; D gene: TRBD1; CDR3 protein: CASSSGGQVGETQYF; CDR3 DNA: TGTGCCAGTAGTTCCGGCGGACAGGTGGGAGAGACCCAGTACTTC
V gene: TRBV6-6; J gene: TRBJ1-4; clone size: .; D gene: .; CDR3 protein: CASSYTGWEKLFF; CDR3 DNA: TGTGCCAGCAGTTATACAGGGTGGGAAAAACTGTTTTTT
V gene: TRBV6-5; J gene: TRBJ1-1; clone size: .; D gene: .; CDR3 protein: CASSYHSGGTEAFF; CDR3 DNA: TGTGCCAGCAGTTACCACAGCGGGGGGACTGAAGCTTTCTTT
V gene: TRBV7-2; J gene: TRBJ1-5; clone size: few; D gene: .; CDR3 protein: CASSLDGIRPQHF; CDR3 DNA: TGTGCCAGCAGCTTAGACGGAATCCGGCCCCAGCATTTT
V gene: TRBV29-1; J gene: TRBJ2-5; clone size: .; D gene: .; CDR3 protein: CSVERTQETQYF; CDR3 DNA: TGCAGCGTTGAGAGGACCCAAGAGACCCAGTACTTC
V gene: TRBV25-1; J gene: TRBJ2-1; clone size: .; D gene: .; CDR3 protein: CASSLGLSGEQFF; CDR3 DNA: TGTGCCAGCAGTTTAGGGCTCAGCGGTGAGCAGTTCTTC
V gene: TRBV27; J gene: TRBJ2-3; clone size: .; D gene: .; CDR3 protein: CASSDVARDTQYF; CDR3 DNA: TGTGCCAGCAGTGACGTAGCGAGAGATACGCAGTATTTT
V gene: TRBV15; J gene: TRBJ2-1; clone size: few; D gene: TRBD2; CDR3 protein: CATSRLAGGSLYNEQFF; CDR3 DNA: TGTGCCACCAGCAGACTAGCGGGAGGATCGTTATACAATGAGCAGTTCTTC
V gene: TRBV14; J gene: TRBJ1-2; clone size: many; D gene: .; CDR3 protein: CASTLRANYGYTF; CDR3 DNA: TGTGCCAGCACTCTTCGCGCTAACTATGGCTACACCTTC
V gene: TRBV7-6; J gene: TRBJ2-3; clone size: .; D gene: TRBD1; CDR3 protein: CASSLGTATDTQYF; CDR3 DNA: TGTGCCAGCAGCCTTGGGACAGCCACAGATACGCAGTATTTT
V gene: TRBV7-2; J gene: TRBJ2-3; clone size: .; D gene: .; CDR3 protein: CASSLGPTDTQYF; CDR3 DNA: TGTGCCAGCAGCTTAGGGCCCACAGATACGCAGTATTTT